The clone carrying this T cell receptor beta chain came up a few times. This sample stems from a study of T-cell reconstitution after alpha-beta-depleted transplantation in children. The V gene's germline CDR1 is SGHRS and CDR2 YFSETQ. The CDR3 is 15 amino acids. The V segment lost 4 bases and the J segment 4 bases; nucleotides outside the gene matches: 7. Preparation of the TCRbeta library was carried out with unique molecular identifiers. Using its own MiXCR run on the PCR reads, TCRdb lists one record per CDR3 protein. The sample has almost 600,000 distinct CDR3 sequences; about a quarter are singletons.

This chain joins TRBV5-1 and TRBJ2-2, with 7 bases that match TRBD2. This specimen consisted of PBMCs, obtained before TCRalphabeta/CD19-depleted stem cell transplant. The clonotype comes from a boy in the first two years of life with Wiskott-Aldrich syndrome, due to receive a stem cell transplant. The DNA for the CDR3 is TGCGCCAGCAGCGTGGACCCGGGGGGCACCGGGGAGCTGTTTTTT. Its translation is CASSVDPGGTGELFF. Supplemented by reference TRBV5-1 and TRBJ2-2, the full variable domain reads KAGVTQTPRYLIKTRGQQVTLSCSPISGHRSVSWYQQTPGQGLQFLFEYFSETQRNKGNFPGRFSGRQFSNSRSEMNVSTLELGDSALYLCASSVDPGGTGELFFGEGSRLTVL.